This entry is about one T cell receptor beta chain. Antigen unknown. Making TCR cDNA involved 5'RACE template switching, which added UMIs and a universal primer site. TCRdb passed the 5' RACE reads through MiXCR, listing each CDR3 protein once. Of around 310,000 distinct CDR3 sequences detected, more than 8.5% appear once; the ten largest clones hold more than 15%. This sample stems from a study of T cells after yellow fever vaccination. Study-level information: Fractions low in cell number were prepared with SMART-Seq v4 Ultra Low Input. Study-wide findings and caveats: Subsequent to the booster, the majority of primary-vaccination clones reappeared (96% CD4, approximately 90% CD8).

CDR1 is LGHNA and CDR2 is YSLEER in the germline V gene. The CDR3 consists of 15 residues. Trimming took 0 bases from V and 1 from J, leaving 9 bases between them. The clonotype was recovered from a man younger than 35 who received the YFV17D yellow fever vaccine. This chain connects TRBV4-3 to TRBJ1-1, with unresolved D. The specimen comprised PBMCs, sampled on the day of the first yellow fever vaccination. This CDR3 reads CASSQEPSRNTEAFF. CDR3 nucleotides: TGCGCCAGCAGCCAAGAGCCCAGCCGGAACACTGAAGCTTTCTTT.